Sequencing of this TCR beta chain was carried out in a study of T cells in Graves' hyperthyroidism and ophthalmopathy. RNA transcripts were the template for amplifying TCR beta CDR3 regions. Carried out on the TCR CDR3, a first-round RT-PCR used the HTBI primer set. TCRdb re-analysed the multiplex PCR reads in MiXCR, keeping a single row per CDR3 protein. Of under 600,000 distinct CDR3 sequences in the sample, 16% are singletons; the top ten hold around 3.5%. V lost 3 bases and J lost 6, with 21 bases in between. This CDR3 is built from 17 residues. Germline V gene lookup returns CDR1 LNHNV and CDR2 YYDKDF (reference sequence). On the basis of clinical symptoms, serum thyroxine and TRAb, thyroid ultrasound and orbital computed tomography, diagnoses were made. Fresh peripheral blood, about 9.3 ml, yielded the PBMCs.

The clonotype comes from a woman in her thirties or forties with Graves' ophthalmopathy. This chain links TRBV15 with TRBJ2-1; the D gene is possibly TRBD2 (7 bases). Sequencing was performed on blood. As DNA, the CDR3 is TGTGCCACCAGCAGTGGGGGGGGGGCGCATAGTCCCAATGAGCAGTTCTTC. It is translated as CATSSGGGAHSPNEQFF.